This T cell receptor (beta chain) was sequenced in a study of blood T cells in healthy people across ages. This clonotype was counted a single time. Its antigen is as yet unknown. This clone may be a read error of a much larger clone one base away. Overall study results and limits: Nothing was known about donor CMV status, and this possibly confounded expanded clonotype changes.

The CDR3 length is 11 residues. In germline, CDR1 is SGHTA, CDR2 FQGNSA. Trimming shortened V by 7 bases and J by 5 bases, and 8 bases separated the two germline ends. Using a J-beta primer mix together with a sample-barcoded 5' primer, a second PCR was run for roughly 6 to 11 cycles. TCRdb re-analysed the 5' RACE reads in MiXCR, keeping a single row per CDR3 protein. The data show 850,000 or so distinct CDR3 sequences, less than 35% seen once. The origin of this receptor is a woman aged 80 or over in good health. The chain combines TRBV7-2 with TRBJ2-5, with no clear D. Sequencing was carried out using blood. CDR3 region: CASTLEETQYF. The DNA of the CDR3 is TGTGCCAGCACCCTGGAGGAGACCCAGTACTTC. The variable domain in full, with the rest retrieved from reference TRBV7-2 and TRBJ2-5, is GAGVSQSPSNKVTEKGKDVELRCDPISGHTALYWYRQSLGQGLEFLIYFQGNSAPDKSGLPSDRFSAERTGGSVSTLTIQRTQQEDSAVYLCASTLEETQYFGPGTRLLVL.